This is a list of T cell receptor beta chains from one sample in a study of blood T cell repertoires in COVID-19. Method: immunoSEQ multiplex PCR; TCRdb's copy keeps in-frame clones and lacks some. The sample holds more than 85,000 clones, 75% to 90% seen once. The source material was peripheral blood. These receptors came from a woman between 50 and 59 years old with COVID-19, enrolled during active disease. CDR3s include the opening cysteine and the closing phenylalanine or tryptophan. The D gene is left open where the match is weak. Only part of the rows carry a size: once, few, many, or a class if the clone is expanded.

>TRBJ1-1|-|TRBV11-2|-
CASSLDAEGPEAFF
TGTGCCAGCAGCTTAGATGCTGAGGGCCCTGAAGCTTTCTTT
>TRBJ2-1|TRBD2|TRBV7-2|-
CASSFLRGSYNEQFF
TGTGCCAGCAGCTTCTTGCGGGGGAGCTACAATGAGCAGTTCTTC
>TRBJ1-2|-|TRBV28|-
CASSRPASTNYGYTF
TGTGCCAGCAGTCGCCCAGCGTCAACTAACTATGGCTACACCTTC
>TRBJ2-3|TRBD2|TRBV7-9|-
CASSLRAGELTDTQYF
TGTGCCAGCAGCTTAAGAGCGGGAGAACTCACAGATACGCAGTATTTT
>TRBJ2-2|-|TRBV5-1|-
CASSLGGNTGELFF
TGCGCCAGCAGCTTGGGCGGGAACACCGGGGAGCTGTTTTTT
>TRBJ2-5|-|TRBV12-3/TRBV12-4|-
CASSLNREETQYF
TGTGCCAGCAGTTTAAACAGAGAAGAGACCCAGTACTTC
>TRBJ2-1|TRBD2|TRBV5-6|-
CASSSVAGNAYNEQFF
TGTGCCAGCAGCTCCGTAGCGGGGAACGCCTACAATGAGCAGTTCTTC
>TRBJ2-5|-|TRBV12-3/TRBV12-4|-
CASSSGVRETQYF
TGTGCCAGCAGTTCAGGGGTAAGAGAGACCCAGTACTTC
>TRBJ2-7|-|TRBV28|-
CASRATVYEQYF
TGTGCCAGCAGGGCGACAGTCTACGAGCAGTACTTC
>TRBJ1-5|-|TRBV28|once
CASSTGSNQPQHF
TGTGCCAGCAGTACGGGGTCCAATCAGCCCCAGCATTTT
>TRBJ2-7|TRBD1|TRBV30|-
CACATGGYEQYF
TGTGCCTGTGCGACAGGGGGCTACGAGCAGTACTTC
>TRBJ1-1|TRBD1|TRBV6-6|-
CASSPRTGGSTEAFF
TGTGCCAGCAGCCCCCGGACAGGGGGAAGCACTGAAGCTTTCTTT
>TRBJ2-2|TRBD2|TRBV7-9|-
CASSPWGGTVPGELFF
TGTGCCAGCAGCCCCTGGGGGGGGACGGTCCCCGGGGAGCTGTTTTTT
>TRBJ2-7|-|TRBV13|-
CASSAGGVPSYEQYF
TGTGCCAGCAGCGCTGGAGGGGTCCCTTCCTACGAGCAGTACTTC
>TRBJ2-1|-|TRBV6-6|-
CASSYGAENNEQFF
TGTGCCAGCAGTTACGGGGCAGAAAACAATGAGCAGTTCTTC
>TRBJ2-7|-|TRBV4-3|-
CASSQRRSHEQYF
TGCGCCAGCAGCCAACGGCGGTCCCACGAGCAGTACTTC
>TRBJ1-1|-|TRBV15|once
CATSRDGGGGGTEAFF
TGTGCCACCAGCAGAGATGGCGGGGGAGGGGGCACTGAAGCTTTCTTT
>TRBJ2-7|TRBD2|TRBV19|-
CASRGGSSYEQYF
TGTGCCAGTAGGGGAGGGAGCTCCTACGAGCAGTACTTC
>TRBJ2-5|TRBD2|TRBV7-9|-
CASSSELAGAETQYF
TGTGCCAGCAGCTCGGAACTAGCGGGGGCGGAGACCCAGTACTTC
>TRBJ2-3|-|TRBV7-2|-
CASSLARGTGTDTQYF
TGTGCCAGCAGCTTAGCACGTGGTACAGGCACAGATACGCAGTATTTT
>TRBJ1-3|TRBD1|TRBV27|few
CASSPGTGANTIYF
TGTGCCAGCAGTCCAGGGACAGGGGCAAACACCATATATTTT
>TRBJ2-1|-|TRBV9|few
CASSVRGSYNEQFF
TGTGCCAGCAGCGTAAGGGGGTCCTACAATGAGCAGTTCTTC
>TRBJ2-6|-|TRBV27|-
CASSFGGSGANVLTF
TGTGCCAGCAGTTTCGGAGGCTCTGGGGCCAACGTCCTGACTTTC
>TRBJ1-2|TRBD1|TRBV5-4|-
CASSHTGEGYTF
TGTGCCAGCAGCCATACAGGGGAAGGCTACACCTTC
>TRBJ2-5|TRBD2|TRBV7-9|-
CASSLATSGGTQETQYF
TGTGCCAGCAGCTTAGCCACTAGCGGGGGTACCCAAGAGACCCAGTACTTC
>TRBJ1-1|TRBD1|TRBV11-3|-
CASSVDRAMNTEAFF
TGTGCCAGCAGCGTCGACAGGGCGATGAACACTGAAGCTTTCTTT
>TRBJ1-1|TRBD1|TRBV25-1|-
CASSQTGGGNEAFF
TGTGCCAGCAGTCAAACAGGGGGCGGTAATGAAGCTTTCTTT
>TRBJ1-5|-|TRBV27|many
CASSLWGGRPQHF
TGTGCCAGCAGTTTATGGGGGGGAAGGCCCCAGCATTTT
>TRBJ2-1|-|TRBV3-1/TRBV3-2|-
CASSQGGGVHNEQFF
TGTGCCAGCAGCCAAGGAGGGGGAGTCCACAATGAGCAGTTCTTC
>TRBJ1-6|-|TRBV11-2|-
CASSLGGGAYSPLHF
TGTGCCAGCAGCTTAGGAGGGGGGGCCTATTCACCCCTCCACTTT
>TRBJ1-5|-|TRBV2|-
CASSEPSIQEGGEPQHF
TGTGCCAGCAGTGAGCCAAGTATACAGGAGGGGGGGGAACCCCAGCATTTT
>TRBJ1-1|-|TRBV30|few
CAWSSQENTEAFF
TGTGCCTGGAGTTCACAGGAGAACACTGAAGCTTTCTTT
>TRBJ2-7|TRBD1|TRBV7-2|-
CASSSGGRDRAYEQYF
TGTGCCAGCAGCTCAGGGGGCCGGGACCGAGCCTACGAGCAGTACTTC
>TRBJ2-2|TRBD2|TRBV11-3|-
CASSSGTGTSFHTGELFF
TGTGCCAGCAGCTCAGGAACCGGGACTAGCTTTCACACCGGGGAGCTGTTTTTT
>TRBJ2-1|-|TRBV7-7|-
CASSLVGGSKSDEQFF
TGTGCTAGCAGCTTAGTAGGCGGGTCAAAGTCCGATGAGCAGTTCTTC
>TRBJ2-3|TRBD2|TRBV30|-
CAWSYGGATDTQYF
TGTGCCTGGAGTTACGGGGGGGCTACAGATACGCAGTATTTT
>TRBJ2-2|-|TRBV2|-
CASTVGTYLNTGELFF
TGTGCCAGCACCGTGGGCACTTATCTAAACACCGGGGAGCTGTTTTTT
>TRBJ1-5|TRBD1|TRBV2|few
CASSGGQESNQPQHF
TGTGCCAGCAGCGGGGGACAGGAATCTAATCAGCCCCAGCATTTT
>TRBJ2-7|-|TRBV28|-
CASRSGGGHEQYF
TGTGCCAGCAGGTCCGGAGGAGGGCACGAGCAGTACTTC
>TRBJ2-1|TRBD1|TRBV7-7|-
CASSRGTGSYNEQFF
TGTGCTAGCAGCCGCGGGACAGGGTCCTACAATGAGCAGTTCTTC
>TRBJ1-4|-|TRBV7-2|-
CASSLTGGGNEKLFF
TGTGCCAGCAGCCTCACCGGGGGGGGTAATGAAAAACTGTTTTTT
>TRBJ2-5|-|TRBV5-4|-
CASSSNRQQETQYF
TGTGCCAGCAGCTCAAATAGACAGCAAGAGACCCAGTACTTC
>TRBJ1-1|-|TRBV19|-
CASSMAKNTEAFF
TGTGCCAGTAGTATGGCCAAGAACACTGAAGCTTTCTTT
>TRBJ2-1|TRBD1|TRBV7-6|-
CASSLAGGDRAYEQFF
TGTGCCAGCAGCTTAGCGGGGGGGGACAGGGCCTATGAGCAGTTCTTC
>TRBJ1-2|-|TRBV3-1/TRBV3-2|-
CASSRLAGGSSLGGYTF
TGTGCCAGCAGCCGACTCGCGGGGGGCTCTTCTTTGGGTGGCTACACCTTC
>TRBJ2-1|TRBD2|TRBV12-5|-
CASGLVPSGGQRGFF
TGTGCTAGTGGTTTGGTACCGAGCGGGGGACAAAGGGGGTTCTTC
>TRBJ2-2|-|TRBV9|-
CASSVDPGGPTGELFF
TGTGCCAGCAGCGTAGACCCCGGGGGGCCCACCGGGGAGCTGTTTTTT
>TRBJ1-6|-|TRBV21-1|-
CASRGETGDNSPLHF
TGTGCCAGCAGGGGGGAGACAGGGGATAATTCACCCCTCCACTTT
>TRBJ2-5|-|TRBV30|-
CAWTPQGLRETQYF
TGTGCCTGGACCCCACAGGGTTTACGAGAGACCCAGTACTTC
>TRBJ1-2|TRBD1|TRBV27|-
CASRVTGVNYGYTF
TGTGCCAGCAGAGTGACAGGGGTTAACTATGGCTACACCTTC
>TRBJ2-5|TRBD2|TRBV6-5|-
CASTRLADGEKTQYF
TGTGCCAGCACACGACTAGCGGACGGAGAAAAGACCCAGTACTTC
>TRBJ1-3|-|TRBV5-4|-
CASSISSGNTIYF
TGTGCCAGCAGCATCAGCTCTGGAAACACCATATATTTT
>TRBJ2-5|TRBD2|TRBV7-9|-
CASSPKGRGRDPRQETQYF
TGTGCCAGCAGCCCGAAAGGGCGGGGGAGGGACCCCCGCCAAGAGACCCAGTACTTC